This paragraph covers one T cell receptor beta chain sequence. Its antigen is undetermined. Random hexamers were used to reverse transcribe an amount of 0.5 to 1 ug RNA. Amplification of TCR beta CDR3 spanned 54 Vbeta and 13 Jbeta via immunoSEQ multiplex PCR. TCRdb redid the calling of the immunoSEQ multiplex PCR reads with MiXCR, one entry per CDR3 protein. The sample consists of roughly 120,000 distinct CDR3 sequences, about 93% of them appearing once. The data were taken from a study of CD8 T cells in Susac syndrome. Sequencing of TCR beta, carried out with a high-throughput approach, was applied to CD8+ and CD4+ T cells from the blood. Negative magnetic isolation gave CD8+ and CD4+ cells; FACS enriched CD8+ TEMRA. The study, taken as a whole, reports: By the study's own acknowledgment, its TCR sequencing and HLA analysis included relatively few individuals.

This TCR derives from a human donor in good health. Specimen: CD4+ T cells from PBMCs.

Here the CDR3 reads CASRDRSSGNTIYF. The CDR3 region has the DNA TGTGCCAGTAGAGACAGATCCTCTGGAAACACCATATATTTT. J is TRBJ1-3 and V is TRBV27; D is perhaps TRBD1 (5 bases). V was clipped by 9 bases and J by 0 bases, with 12 bases between them. This CDR3 is built from 14 residues. Germline CDR1 MNHEY, CDR2 SMNVEV (reference sequence).